This record concerns one T cell receptor beta chain sequence. This sample was included in a study of blood T cell repertoires in COVID-19. At the level of the study: Both acute and convalescent COVID-19 samples were obtained from the United States, Italy and Spain.

Germline-derived CDR1 and CDR2 are SGHNT and YYREEE (reference sequence). There are 15 residues in the CDR3. The V segment lost 3 bases and the J segment 6 bases; nucleotides outside the gene matches: 12. In the original analysis: Amplifying reference gene primers gave estimates of nucleated cell counts. Clones were read by immunoSEQ multiplex PCR, and TCRdb kept only the in-frame ones, dropping some. V and J calls and clone size are copied from that table; D and trimming were computed from the DNA. Of 400,000 to 450,000 clones detected, about 90% appear once; the ten largest clones hold roughly 0.76%.

The receptor's source is a young man with COVID-19, enrolled during active disease. The chain combines TRBV5-4 with TRBJ2-7, with 7 bases matching TRBD2. Sequenced sample: peripheral blood. DNA for the CDR3: TGTGCCAGCAGCTCCCGGGACTATTCTCTCGGCGAGCAGTACTTC. It translates to CASSSRDYSLGEQYF. The whole variable domain, filled in from reference TRBV5-4 and TRBJ2-7, reads ETGVTQSPTHLIKTRGQQVTLRCSSQSGHNTVSWYQQALGQGPQFIFQYYREEENGRGNFPPRFSGLQFPNYSSELNVNALELDDSALYLCASSSRDYSLGEQYFGPGTRLTVT.